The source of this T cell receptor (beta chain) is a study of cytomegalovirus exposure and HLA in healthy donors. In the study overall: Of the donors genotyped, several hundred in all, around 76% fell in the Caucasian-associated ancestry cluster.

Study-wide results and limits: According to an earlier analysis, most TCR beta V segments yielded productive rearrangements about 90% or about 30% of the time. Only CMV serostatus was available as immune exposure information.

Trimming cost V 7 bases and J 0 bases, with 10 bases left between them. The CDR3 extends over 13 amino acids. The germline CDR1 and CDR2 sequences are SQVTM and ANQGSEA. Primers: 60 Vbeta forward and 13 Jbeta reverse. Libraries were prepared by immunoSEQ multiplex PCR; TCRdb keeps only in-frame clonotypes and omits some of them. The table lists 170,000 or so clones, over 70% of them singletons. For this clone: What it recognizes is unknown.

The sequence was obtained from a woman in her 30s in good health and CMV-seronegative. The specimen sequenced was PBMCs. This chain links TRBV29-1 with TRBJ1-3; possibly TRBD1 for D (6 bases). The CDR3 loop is CSARDNSGNTIYF. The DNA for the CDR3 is TGCAGCGCCCGGGACAACTCTGGAAACACCATATATTTT.